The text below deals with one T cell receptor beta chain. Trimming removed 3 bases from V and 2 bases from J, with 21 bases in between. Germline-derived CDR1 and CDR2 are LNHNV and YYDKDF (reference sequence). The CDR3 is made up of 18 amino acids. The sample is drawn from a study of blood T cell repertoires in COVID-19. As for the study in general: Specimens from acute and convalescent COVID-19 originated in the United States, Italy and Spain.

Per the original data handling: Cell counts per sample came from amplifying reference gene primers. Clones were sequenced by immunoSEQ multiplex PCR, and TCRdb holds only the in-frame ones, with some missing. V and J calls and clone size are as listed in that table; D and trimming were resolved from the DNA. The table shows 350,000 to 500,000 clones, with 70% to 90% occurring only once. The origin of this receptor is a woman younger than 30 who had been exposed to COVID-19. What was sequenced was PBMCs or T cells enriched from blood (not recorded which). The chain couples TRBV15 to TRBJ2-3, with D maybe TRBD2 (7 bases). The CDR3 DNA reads TGTGCCACCAGCAGTAGGAGAGGGGGGACTATTTACACAGATACGCAGTATTTT. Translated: CATSSRRGGTIYTDTQYF.